The rows below give T cell receptor beta chains drawn from one sample of a study of shared clonotypes between healthy human individuals. TCRdb's table, derived via immunoSEQ multiplex PCR, lists solely in-frame clones and lacks some. The sample yields about 2.4 million clones, approximately 94% seen once. Sequences were obtained from naive CD4+ T cells sorted from blood. These receptors all come from a man younger than 35 in good health. Both conserved end residues are part of each CDR3. Each record gives: CDR3 protein, CDR3 DNA, J gene, clone size, D gene, V gene. The D gene is left open where the match is weak. Clone size is not always given. Where it is, it says once, few, many or a class for expanded clones.

CDR3: CASSPGLAGDNEQFF
DNA: TGTGCCAGCTCACCCGGACTAGCGGGGGATAATGAGCAGTTCTTC
J: TRBJ2-1
size: few
D: TRBD2
V: TRBV18

CDR3: CASRKTGVPTDTQYF
DNA: TGCGCCAGCAGGAAGACAGGGGTCCCCACAGATACGCAGTATTTT
J: TRBJ2-3
size: NA
D: TRBD1
V: TRBV4-1

CDR3: CASSLIQGVGETQYF
DNA: TGTGCCAGCAGCTTAATACAGGGGGTTGGAGAGACCCAGTACTTC
J: TRBJ2-5
size: once
D: TRBD1
V: TRBV5-4

CDR3: CASRRTRGTDTQYF
DNA: TGTGCCAGCAGAAGGACTAGAGGCACAGATACGCAGTATTTT
J: TRBJ2-3
size: NA
D: TRBD2
V: TRBV27

CDR3: CASSHGLAGFKETQYF
DNA: TGTGCCAGCAGCCACGGACTAGCGGGATTCAAAGAGACCCAGTACTTC
J: TRBJ2-5
size: NA
D: TRBD2
V: TRBV7-9

CDR3: CATMRGDTEAFF
DNA: TGCGCCACCATGCGGGGGGACACTGAAGCTTTCTTT
J: TRBJ1-1
size: NA
D: NA
V: TRBV10-1

CDR3: CASTNSEGQGGNTEAFF
DNA: TGCGCCAGCACAAACTCCGAGGGACAGGGGGGGAACACTGAAGCTTTCTTT
J: TRBJ1-1
size: NA
D: TRBD1
V: TRBV10-1

CDR3: CASSLGGPFTANTEAFF
DNA: TGTGCCAGCAGCCTGGGCGGCCCATTCACAGCGAACACTGAAGCTTTCTTT
J: TRBJ1-1
size: NA
D: NA
V: TRBV5-6

CDR3: CASRTVAGISIDTQYF
DNA: TGTGCCAGCAGGACGGTAGCGGGGATATCAATAGATACGCAGTATTTT
J: TRBJ2-3
size: NA
D: TRBD2
V: TRBV27

CDR3: CASGFPRLAGVLEQYF
DNA: TGTGCTAGTGGTTTCCCCCGACTAGCGGGAGTCCTCGAGCAGTACTTC
J: TRBJ2-7
size: NA
D: TRBD2
V: TRBV12-5

CDR3: CASSEREGGYGYTF
DNA: TGTGCCAGCAGTGAAAGGGAAGGAGGCTATGGCTACACCTTC
J: TRBJ1-2
size: NA
D: NA
V: TRBV2

CDR3: CASSGGQGRNTEAFF
DNA: TGCGCCAGCAGCGGAGGACAGGGGCGAAACACTGAAGCTTTCTTT
J: TRBJ1-1
size: NA
D: TRBD1
V: TRBV5-1

CDR3: CASSFSAGAAKNIQYF
DNA: TGTGCCAGCAGCTTCTCCGCGGGCGCGGCCAAAAACATTCAGTACTTC
J: TRBJ2-4
size: NA
D: NA
V: TRBV7-9

CDR3: CASSGQSSGANVLTF
DNA: TGTGCCAGCAGTGGGCAGTCCTCTGGGGCCAACGTCCTGACTTTC
J: TRBJ2-6
size: NA
D: NA
V: TRBV2

CDR3: CASSPRTGPQHF
DNA: TGTGCCAGCAGTCCCCGTACGGGCCCCCAGCATTTT
J: TRBJ1-5
size: few
D: NA
V: TRBV28

CDR3: CASSYSQWASYGYTF
DNA: TGTGCCAGCAGTTACTCACAATGGGCCTCCTATGGCTACACCTTC
J: TRBJ1-2
size: NA
D: NA
V: TRBV6-6

CDR3: CASSKGEVTGPYEQYF
DNA: TGTGCCAGCAGCAAAGGAGAGGTGACAGGGCCCTACGAGCAGTACTTC
J: TRBJ2-7
size: NA
D: NA
V: TRBV21-1

CDR3: CSASWTNEQFF
DNA: TGCAGTGCTAGTTGGACCAATGAGCAGTTCTTC
J: TRBJ2-1
size: NA
D: NA
V: TRBV20-1

CDR3: CASSGRHGYTF
DNA: TGTGCCAGTAGTGGGAGGCATGGCTACACCTTC
J: TRBJ1-2
size: NA
D: NA
V: TRBV19

CDR3: CAWTRGGGSGSYEQYF
DNA: TGTGCCTGGACCCGGGGGGGCGGGAGTGGGTCCTACGAGCAGTACTTC
J: TRBJ2-7
size: NA
D: TRBD2
V: TRBV30

CDR3: CASSFGTSGRILFF
DNA: TGTGCCAGCAGCTTTGGGACTAGCGGGAGGATACTGTTTTTT
J: TRBJ2-2
size: NA
D: TRBD2
V: TRBV7-2

CDR3: CASSEGTGKDQPQHF
DNA: TGTGCCAGCAGCGAGGGGACAGGGAAAGACCAGCCCCAGCATTTT
J: TRBJ1-5
size: NA
D: TRBD1
V: TRBV9